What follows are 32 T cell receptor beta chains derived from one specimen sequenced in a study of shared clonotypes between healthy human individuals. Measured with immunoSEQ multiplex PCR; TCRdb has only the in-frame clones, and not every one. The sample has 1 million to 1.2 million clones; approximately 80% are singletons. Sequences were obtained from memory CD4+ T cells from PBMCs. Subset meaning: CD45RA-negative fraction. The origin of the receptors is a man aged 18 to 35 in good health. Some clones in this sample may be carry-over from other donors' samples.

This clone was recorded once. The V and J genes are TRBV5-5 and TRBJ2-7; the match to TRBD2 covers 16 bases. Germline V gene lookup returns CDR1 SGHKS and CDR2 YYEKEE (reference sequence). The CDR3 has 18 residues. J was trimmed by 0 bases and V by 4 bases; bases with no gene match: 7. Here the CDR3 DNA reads TGTGCCAGCAGCCGGGGACTAGCGGGAGGGCCCCCCTCCTACGAGCAGTACTTC. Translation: CASSRGLAGGPPSYEQYF.

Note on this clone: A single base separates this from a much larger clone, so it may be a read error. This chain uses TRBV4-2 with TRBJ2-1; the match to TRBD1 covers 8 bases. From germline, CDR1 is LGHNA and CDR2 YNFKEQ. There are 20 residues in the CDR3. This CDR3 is CASNQRGGDRGTSAYNEQFF. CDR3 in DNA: TGTGCCAGCAACCAAAGAGGGGGCGACAGGGGTACCTCTGCCTACAATGAGCAGTTCTTC.

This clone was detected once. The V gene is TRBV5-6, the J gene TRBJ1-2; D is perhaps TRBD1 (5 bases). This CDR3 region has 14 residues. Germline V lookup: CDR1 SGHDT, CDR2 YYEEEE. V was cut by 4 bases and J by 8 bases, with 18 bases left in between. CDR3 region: CASSLNRGQGGYTF. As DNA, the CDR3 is TGTGCCAGCAGCCTAAACCGGGGCCAAGGAGGCTACACCTTC.

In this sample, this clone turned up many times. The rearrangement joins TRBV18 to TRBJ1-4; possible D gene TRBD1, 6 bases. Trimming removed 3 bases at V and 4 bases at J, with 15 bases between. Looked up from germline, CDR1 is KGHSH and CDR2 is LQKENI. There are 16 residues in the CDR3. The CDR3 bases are TGTGCCAGCTCACCCTGGGAACAGGGAGGTAATGAAAAACTGTTTTTT. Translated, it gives CASSPWEQGGNEKLFF.

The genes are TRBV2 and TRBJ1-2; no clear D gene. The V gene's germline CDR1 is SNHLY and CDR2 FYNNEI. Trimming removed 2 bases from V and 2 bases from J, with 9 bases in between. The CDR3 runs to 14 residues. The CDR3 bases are TGTGCCAGCAGTGAATTGATAGGGAACTATGGCTACACCTTC. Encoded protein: CASSELIGNYGYTF.

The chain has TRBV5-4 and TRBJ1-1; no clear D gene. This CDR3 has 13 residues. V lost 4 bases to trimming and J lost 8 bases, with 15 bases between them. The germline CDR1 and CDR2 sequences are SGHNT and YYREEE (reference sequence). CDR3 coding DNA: TGTGCCAGCAGCCCCCCCGGGTCAAAGGAAGCTTTCTTT. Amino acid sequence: CASSPPGSKEAFF.

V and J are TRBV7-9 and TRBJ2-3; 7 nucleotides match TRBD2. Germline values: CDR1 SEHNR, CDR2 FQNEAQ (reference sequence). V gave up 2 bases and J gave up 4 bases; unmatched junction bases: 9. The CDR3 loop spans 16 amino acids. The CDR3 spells CASSLSGSGKADTQYF. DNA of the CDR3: TGTGCCAGCAGCTTATCCGGGAGCGGGAAGGCAGATACGCAGTATTTT.

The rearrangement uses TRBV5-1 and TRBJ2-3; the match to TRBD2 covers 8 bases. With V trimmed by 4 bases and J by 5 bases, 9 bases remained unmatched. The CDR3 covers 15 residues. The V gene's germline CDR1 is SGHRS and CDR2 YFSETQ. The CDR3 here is CASSPAGLAGDTQYF. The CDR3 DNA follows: TGCGCCAGCAGCCCTGCCGGACTAGCTGGAGATACGCAGTATTTT.

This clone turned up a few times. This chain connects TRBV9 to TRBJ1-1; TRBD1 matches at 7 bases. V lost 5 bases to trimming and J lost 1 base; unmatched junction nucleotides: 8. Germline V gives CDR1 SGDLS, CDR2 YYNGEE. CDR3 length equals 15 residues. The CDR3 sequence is CASRDPQGKNTEAFF. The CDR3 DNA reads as TGTGCCAGCAGAGACCCACAGGGGAAGAACACTGAAGCTTTCTTT.

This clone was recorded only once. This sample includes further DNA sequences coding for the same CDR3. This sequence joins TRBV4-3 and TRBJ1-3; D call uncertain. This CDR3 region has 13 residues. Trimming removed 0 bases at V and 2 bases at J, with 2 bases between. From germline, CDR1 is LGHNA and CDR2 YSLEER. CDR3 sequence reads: CASSQETGNTIYF. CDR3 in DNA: TGCGCCAGCAGCCAAGAAACTGGAAACACCATATATTTT.

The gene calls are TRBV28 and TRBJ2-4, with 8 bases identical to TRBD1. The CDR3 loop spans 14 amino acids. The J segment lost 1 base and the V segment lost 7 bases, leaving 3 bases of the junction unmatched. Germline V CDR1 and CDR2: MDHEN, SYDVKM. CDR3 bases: TGTGCCAGCACCCGGACAGGGGCCAAAAACATTCAGTACTTC. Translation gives CASTRTGAKNIQYF.

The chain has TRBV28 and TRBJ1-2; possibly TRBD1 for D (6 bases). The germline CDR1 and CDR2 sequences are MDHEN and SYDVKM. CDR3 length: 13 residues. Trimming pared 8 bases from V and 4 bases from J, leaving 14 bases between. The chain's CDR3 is CASRLTGSYGYTF. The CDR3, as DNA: TGTGCCAGCCGGCTAACAGGGTCCTATGGCTACACCTTC.

CDR3 sequence (DNA): TGCGCCAGCAGCTTGTATCAATCTTCAGGTGCCAAAAACATTCAGTACTTC. As protein: CASSLYQSSGAKNIQYF. The chain is built from TRBV5-1 and TRBJ2-4; unclear D gene. Per germline, CDR1 SGHRS and CDR2 YFSETQ. This CDR3 comprises 17 residues. Trimming pared 1 base from V and 1 base from J, leaving 15 bases between. The full variable domain, rest sourced from reference TRBV5-1 and TRBJ2-4, is KAGVTQTPRYLIKTRGQQVTLSCSPISGHRSVSWYQQTPGQGLQFLFEYFSETQRNKGNFPGRFSGRQFSNSRSEMNVSTLELGDSALYLCASSLYQSSGAKNIQYFGAGTRLSVL.

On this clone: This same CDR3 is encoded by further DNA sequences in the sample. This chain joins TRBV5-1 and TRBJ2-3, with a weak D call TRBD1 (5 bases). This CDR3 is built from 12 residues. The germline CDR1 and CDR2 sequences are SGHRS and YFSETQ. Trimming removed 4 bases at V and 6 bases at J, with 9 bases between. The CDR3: CASSPQGDTQYF. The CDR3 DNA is TGCGCCAGCAGCCCGCAGGGCGATACGCAGTATTTT.

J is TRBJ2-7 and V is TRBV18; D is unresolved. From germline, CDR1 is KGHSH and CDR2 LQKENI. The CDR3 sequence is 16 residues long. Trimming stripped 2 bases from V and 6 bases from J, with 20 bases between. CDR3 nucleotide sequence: TGTGCCAGCTCACCATCCTTCAGGACGGACCGTCTCGAGCAGTACTTC. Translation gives CASSPSFRTDRLEQYF.

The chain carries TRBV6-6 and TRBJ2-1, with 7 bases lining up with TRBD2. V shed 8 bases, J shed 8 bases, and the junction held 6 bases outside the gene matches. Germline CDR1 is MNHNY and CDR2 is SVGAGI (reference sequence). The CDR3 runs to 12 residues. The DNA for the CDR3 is TGTGCCAGCCAACGACGGGGGGATGAGCAGTTCTTC. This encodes CASQRRGDEQFF.

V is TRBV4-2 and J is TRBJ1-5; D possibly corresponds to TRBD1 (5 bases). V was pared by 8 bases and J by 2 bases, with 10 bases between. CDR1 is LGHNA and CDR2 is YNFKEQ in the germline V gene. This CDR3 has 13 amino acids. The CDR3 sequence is CASRGDGNQPQHF. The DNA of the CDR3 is TGTGCCAGCCGAGGGGACGGCAATCAGCCCCAGCATTTT.

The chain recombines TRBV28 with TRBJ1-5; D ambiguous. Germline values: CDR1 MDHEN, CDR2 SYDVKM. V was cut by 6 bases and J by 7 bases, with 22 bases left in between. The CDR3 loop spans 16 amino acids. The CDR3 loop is CASRPGLGRREQPQHF. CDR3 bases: TGTGCCAGCAGACCGGGCCTAGGGAGGAGGGAACAGCCCCAGCATTTT.

CDR3 protein: CASTGTGGAGTEAFF. CDR3 coding DNA: TGTGCCAGCACGGGGACAGGGGGCGCGGGAACTGAAGCTTTCTTT. V gene TRBV28 combines with J gene TRBJ1-1; 12 bases agree with TRBD1. The ends lost 7 bases at V and 5 bases at J; junction bases unmatched: 8. CDR3 length: 15 amino acids. Germline values: CDR1 MDHEN, CDR2 SYDVKM.

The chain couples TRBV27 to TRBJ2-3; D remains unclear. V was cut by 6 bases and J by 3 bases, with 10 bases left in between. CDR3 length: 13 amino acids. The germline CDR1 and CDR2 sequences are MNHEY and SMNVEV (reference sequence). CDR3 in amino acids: CASSPHGTDTQYF. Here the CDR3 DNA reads TGTGCCAGCAGCCCACATGGGACAGATACGCAGTATTTT.

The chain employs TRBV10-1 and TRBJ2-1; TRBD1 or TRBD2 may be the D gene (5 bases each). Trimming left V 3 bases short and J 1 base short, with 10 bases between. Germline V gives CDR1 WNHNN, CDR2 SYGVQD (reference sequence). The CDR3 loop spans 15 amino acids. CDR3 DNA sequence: TGCGCCAGCAGTGAAACGGGGCCGTCCTACAATGAGCAGTTCTTC. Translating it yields CASSETGPSYNEQFF.

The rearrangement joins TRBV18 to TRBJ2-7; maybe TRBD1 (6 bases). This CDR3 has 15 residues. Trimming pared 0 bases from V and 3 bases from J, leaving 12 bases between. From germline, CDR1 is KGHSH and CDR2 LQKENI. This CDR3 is CASSPPEQGGYEQYF. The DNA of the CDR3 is TGTGCCAGCTCACCACCGGAACAGGGTGGCTACGAGCAGTACTTC.

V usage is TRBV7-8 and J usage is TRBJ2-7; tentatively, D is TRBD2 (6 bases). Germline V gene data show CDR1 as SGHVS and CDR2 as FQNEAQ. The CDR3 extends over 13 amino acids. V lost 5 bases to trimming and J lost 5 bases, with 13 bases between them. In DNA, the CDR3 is TGTGCCAGCAGCCCCAGAGCGGGCAACGAGCAGTACTTC. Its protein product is CASSPRAGNEQYF.

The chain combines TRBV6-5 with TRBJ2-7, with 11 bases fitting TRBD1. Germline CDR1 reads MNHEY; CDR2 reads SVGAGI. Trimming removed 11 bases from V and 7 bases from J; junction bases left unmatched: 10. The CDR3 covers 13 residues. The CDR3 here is CASRRDRGIEQYF. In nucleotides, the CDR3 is TGTGCCTCTCGCCGGGACAGGGGGATTGAGCAGTACTTC.

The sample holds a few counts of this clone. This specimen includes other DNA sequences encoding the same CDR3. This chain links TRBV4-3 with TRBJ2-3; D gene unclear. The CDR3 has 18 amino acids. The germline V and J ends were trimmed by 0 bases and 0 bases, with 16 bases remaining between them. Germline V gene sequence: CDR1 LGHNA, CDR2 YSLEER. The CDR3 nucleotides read TGCGCCAGCAGCCAAGAGGGCCCCTTTATACGGAGCACAGATACGCAGTATTTT. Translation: CASSQEGPFIRSTDTQYF.

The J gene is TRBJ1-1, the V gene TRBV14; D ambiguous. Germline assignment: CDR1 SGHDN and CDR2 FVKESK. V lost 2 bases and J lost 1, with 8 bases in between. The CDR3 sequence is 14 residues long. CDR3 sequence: CASSQSRANTEAFF. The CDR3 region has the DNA TGTGCCAGCAGCCAAAGCCGGGCGAACACTGAAGCTTTCTTT.

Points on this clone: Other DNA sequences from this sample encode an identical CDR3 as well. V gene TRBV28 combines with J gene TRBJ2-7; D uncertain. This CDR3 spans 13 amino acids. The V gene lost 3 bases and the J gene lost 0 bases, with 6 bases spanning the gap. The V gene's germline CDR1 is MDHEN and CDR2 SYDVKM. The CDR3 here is CASSLPGSYEQYF. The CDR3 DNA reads TGTGCCAGCAGTTTGCCTGGCTCCTACGAGCAGTACTTC. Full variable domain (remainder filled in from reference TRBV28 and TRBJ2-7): DVKVTQSSRYLVKRTGEKVFLECVQDMDHENMFWYRQDPGLGLRLIYFSYDVKMKEKGDIPEGYSVSREKKERFSLILESASTNQTSMYLCASSLPGSYEQYFGPGTRLTVT.

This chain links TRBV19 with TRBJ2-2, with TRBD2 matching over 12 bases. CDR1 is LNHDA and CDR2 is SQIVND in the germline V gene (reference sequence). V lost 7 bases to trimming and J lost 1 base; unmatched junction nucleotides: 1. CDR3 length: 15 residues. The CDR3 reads CASKGLAGNTGELFF. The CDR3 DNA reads TGTGCCAGTAAGGGACTAGCGGGGAACACCGGGGAGCTGTTTTTT.

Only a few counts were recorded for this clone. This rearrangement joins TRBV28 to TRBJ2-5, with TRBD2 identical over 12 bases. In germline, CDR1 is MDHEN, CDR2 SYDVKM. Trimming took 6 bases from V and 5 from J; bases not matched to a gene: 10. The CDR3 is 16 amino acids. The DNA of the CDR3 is TGTGCCAGCAGCGACGCCCTAGCGGGAGGGATCGAGACCCAGTACTTC. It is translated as CASSDALAGGIETQYF.

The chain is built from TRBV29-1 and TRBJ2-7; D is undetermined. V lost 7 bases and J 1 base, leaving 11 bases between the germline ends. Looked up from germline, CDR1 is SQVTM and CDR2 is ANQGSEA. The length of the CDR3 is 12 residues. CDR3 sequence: CSAKSWSYEQYF. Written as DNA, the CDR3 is TGCAGCGCGAAGTCCTGGTCCTACGAGCAGTACTTC.

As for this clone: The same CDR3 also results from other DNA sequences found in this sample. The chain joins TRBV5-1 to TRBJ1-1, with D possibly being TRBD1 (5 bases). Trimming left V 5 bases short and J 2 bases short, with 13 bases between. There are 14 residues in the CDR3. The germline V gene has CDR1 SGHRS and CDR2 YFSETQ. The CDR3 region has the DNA TGCGCCAGCAGGGCCGGGACGACTAACACTGAAGCTTTCTTT. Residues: CASRAGTTNTEAFF.

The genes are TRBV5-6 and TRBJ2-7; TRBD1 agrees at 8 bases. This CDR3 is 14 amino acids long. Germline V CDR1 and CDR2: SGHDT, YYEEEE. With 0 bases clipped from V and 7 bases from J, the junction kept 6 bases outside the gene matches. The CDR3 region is CASSLGQGAREQYF. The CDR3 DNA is TGTGCCAGCAGCTTGGGGCAGGGGGCTCGAGAGCAGTACTTC.